This T cell receptor beta chain was profiled in a study of T cell responses to AZD1222 COVID-19 vaccine. Study-wide context: Pooling of second doses given at about 4 or about 12 weeks was done. Study-level points and caveats: Vaccination with two AZD1222 doses was followed by a rise in Spike-specific TCR breadth and depth. Along spike, vaccine-associated CD4 TCRs were found throughout, with dominance at 160-218 and 743-854.

With respect to this clone: Its target is not known.

From germline, CDR1 is MNHEY and CDR2 SVGAGI. CDR3 length: 14 residues. The V end was cut by 0 bases, the J end by 11 bases, with 14 bases between. Sequencing was performed with immunoSEQ multiplex PCR; in TCRdb, only in-frame clones are kept and a portion is missing. This table holds 140,000 to 150,000 clones, 85% to 90% found once. The J gene is TRBJ1-5, the V gene TRBV6-5; a possible D gene is TRBD1 (5 bases). The sequences come from peripheral blood, collected on day 0 of AZD1222 vaccination. This receptor was taken from an adult in good health. The CDR3 spells CASSYSGAPSTQHF. CDR3 DNA: TGTGCCAGCAGTTACTCTGGGGCGCCGAGTACCCAGCATTTT.